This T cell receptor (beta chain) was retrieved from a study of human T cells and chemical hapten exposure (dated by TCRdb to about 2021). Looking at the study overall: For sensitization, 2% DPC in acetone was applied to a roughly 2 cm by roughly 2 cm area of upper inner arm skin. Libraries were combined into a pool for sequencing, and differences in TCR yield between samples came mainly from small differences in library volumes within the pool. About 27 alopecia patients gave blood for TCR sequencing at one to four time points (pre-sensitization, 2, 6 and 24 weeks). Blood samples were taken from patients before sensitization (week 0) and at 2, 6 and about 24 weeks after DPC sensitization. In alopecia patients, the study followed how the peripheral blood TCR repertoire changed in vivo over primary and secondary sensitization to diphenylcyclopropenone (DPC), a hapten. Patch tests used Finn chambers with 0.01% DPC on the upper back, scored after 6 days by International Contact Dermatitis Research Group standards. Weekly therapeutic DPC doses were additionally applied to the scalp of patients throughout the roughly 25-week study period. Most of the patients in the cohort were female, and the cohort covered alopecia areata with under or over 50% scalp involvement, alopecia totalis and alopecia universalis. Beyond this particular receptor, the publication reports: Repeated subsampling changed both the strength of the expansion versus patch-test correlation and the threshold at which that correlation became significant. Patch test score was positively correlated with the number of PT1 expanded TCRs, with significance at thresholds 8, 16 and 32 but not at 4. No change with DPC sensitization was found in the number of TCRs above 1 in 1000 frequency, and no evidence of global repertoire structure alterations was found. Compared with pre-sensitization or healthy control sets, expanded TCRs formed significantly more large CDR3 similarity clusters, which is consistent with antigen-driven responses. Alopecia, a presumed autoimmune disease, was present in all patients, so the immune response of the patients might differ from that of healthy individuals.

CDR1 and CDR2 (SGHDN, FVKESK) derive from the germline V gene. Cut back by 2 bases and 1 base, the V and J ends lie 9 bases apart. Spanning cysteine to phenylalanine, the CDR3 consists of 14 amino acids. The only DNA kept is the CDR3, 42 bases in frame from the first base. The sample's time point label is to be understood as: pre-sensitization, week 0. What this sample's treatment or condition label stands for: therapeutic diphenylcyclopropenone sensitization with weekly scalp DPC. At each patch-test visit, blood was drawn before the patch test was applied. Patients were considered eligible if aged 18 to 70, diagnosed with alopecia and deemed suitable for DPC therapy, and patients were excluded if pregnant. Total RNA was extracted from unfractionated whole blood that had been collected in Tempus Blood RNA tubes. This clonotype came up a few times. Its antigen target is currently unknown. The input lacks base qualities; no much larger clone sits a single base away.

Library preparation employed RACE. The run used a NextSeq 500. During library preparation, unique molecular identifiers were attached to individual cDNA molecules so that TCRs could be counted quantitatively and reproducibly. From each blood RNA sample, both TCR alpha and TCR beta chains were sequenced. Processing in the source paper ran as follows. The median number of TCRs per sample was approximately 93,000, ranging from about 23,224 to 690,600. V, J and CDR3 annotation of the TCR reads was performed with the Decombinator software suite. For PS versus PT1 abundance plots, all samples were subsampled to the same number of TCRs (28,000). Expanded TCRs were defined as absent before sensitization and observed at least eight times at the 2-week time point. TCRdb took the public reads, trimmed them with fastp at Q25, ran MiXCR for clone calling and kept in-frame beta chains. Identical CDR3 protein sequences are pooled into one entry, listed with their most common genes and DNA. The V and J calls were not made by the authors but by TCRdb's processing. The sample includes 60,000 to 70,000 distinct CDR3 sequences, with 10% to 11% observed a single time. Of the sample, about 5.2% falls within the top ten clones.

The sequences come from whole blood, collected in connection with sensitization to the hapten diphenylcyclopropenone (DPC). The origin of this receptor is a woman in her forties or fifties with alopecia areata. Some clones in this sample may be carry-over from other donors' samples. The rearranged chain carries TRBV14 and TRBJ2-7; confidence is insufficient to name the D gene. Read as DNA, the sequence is TGTGCCAGCAGCCAATTTTCCGGATCCTACGAGCAGTACTTC. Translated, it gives CASSQFSGSYEQYF.